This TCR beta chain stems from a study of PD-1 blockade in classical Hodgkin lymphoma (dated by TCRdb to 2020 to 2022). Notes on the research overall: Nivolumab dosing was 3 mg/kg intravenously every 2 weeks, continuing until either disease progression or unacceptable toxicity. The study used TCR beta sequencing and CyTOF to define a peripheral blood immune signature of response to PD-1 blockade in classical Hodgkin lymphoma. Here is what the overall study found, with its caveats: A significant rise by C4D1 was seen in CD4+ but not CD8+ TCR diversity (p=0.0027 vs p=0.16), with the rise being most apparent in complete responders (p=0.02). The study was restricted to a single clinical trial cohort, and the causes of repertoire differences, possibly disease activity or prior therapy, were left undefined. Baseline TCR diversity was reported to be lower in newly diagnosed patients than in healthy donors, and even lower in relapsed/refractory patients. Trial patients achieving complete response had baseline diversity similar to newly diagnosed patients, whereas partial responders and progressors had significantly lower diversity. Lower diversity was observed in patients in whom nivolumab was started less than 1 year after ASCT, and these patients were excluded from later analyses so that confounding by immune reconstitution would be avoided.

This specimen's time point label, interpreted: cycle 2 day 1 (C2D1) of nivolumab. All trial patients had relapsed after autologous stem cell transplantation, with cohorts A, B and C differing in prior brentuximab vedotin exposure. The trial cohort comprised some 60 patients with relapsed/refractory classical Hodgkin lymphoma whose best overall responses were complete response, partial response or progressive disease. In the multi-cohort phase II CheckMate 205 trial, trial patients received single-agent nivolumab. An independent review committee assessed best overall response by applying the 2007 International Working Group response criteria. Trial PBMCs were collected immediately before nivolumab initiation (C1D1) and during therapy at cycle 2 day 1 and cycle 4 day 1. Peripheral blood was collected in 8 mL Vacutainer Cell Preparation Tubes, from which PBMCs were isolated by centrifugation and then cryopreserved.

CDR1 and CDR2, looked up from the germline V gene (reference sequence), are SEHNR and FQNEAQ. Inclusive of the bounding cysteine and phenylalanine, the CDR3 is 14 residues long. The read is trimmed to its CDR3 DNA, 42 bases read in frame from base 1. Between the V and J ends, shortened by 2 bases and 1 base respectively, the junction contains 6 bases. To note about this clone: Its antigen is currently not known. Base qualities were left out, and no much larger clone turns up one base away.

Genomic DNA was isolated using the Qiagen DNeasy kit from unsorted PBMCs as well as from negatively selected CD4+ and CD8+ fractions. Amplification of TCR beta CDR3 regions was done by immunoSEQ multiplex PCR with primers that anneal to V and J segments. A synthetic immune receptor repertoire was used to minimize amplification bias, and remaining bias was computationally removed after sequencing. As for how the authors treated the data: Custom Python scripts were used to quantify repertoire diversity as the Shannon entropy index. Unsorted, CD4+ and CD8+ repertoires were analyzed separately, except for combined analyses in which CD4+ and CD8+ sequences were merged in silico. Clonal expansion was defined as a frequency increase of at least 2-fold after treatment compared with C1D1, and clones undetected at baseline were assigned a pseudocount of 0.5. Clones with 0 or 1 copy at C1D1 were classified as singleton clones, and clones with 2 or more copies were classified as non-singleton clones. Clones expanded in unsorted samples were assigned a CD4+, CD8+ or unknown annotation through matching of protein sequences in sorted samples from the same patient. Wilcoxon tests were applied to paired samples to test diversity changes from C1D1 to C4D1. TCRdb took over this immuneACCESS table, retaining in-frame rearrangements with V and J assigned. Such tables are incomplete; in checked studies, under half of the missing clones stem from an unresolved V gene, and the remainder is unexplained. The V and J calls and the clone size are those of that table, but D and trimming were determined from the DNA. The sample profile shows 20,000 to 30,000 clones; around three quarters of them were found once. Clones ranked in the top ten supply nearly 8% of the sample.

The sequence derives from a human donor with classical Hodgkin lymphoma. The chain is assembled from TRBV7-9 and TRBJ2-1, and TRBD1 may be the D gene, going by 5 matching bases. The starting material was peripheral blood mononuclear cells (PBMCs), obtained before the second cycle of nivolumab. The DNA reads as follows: TGTGCCAGCAGCTTACAGGGTTCCTACAATGAGCAGTTCTTC. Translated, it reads CASSLQGSYNEQFF.